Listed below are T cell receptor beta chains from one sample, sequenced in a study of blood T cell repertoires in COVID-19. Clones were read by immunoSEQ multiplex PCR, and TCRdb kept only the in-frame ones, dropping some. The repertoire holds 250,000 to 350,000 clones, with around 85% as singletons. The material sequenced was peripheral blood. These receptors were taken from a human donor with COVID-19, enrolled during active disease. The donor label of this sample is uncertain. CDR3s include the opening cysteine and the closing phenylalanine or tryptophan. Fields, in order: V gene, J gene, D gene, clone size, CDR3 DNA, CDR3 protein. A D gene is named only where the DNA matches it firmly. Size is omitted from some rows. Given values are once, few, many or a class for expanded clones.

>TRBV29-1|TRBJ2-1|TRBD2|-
TGCAGCGCAACCTCCGGGACTAGCGGGAACCCCAGCTCCTACAATGAGCAGTTCTTC
CSATSGTSGNPSSYNEQFF
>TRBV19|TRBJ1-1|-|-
TGTGCCAGTAGTTTAGGGGGAGTAGGCGCTGAAGCTTTCTTT
CASSLGGVGAEAFF
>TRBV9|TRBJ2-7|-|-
TGTGCCAGCAGCAAAGGACATTTCGACGAGCAGTACTTC
CASSKGHFDEQYF
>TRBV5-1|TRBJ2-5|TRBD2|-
TGCGCCAGCAGCCCCACCGAGCTAGCGGGACAAGAGACCCAGTACTTC
CASSPTELAGQETQYF
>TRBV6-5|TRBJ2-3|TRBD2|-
TGTGCCAGCAGGACTAGCGGGAGACCCTATACGCAGTATTTT
CASRTSGRPYTQYF
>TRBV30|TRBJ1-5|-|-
TGTGCCTGGAGAGAGGGAGGGGGCAATCAGCCCCAGCATTTT
CAWREGGGNQPQHF
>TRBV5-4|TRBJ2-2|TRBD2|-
TGTGCCAGCAGCCCCAGCGGGAGGGCTGTTACCGGGGAGCTGTTTTTT
CASSPSGRAVTGELFF
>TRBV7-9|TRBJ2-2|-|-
TGTGCCAGCAGCTCCGGGACATCCCTTATAGGGGAGCTGTTTTTT
CASSSGTSLIGELFF
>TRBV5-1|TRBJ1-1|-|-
TGCGCCAGCAGCTTGTGGGACACTAACACTGAAGCTTTCTTT
CASSLWDTNTEAFF
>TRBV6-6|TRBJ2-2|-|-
TGTGCCAGCAGGGACGGACAGCGCAGCACCGGGGAGCTGTTTTTT
CASRDGQRSTGELFF
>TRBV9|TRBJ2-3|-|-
TGTGCCAGCAGCGTAGATAGTCACACAGATACGCAGTATTTT
CASSVDSHTDTQYF
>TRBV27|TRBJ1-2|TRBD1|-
TGTGCCAGCAGTTCAGGGACAGGGCGAAACTATGGCTACACCTTC
CASSSGTGRNYGYTF
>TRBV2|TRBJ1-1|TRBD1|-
TGTGCCAGCAGTCCCCGACAGGGTAGTGGAGCTTTCTTT
CASSPRQGSGAFF
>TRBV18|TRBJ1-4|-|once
TGTGCCAGCTCACCCAGCGAGAATGAAAAACTGTTTTTT
CASSPSENEKLFF
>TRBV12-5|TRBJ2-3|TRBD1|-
TGTGCTAGTGGTTTGTCTGGACAGGGGAAGACTTTCTCTAGCACAGATACGCAGTATTTT
CASGLSGQGKTFSSTDTQYF
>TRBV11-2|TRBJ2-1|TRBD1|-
TGTGCCAGCAGCTTTCAGGGGGCGCCTGGGAATGAGCAGTTCTTC
CASSFQGAPGNEQFF
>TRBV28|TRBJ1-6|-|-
TGTGCCAGCAGCTCCCCCTCTTATGGAGGAGATGCATCACCCCTCCACTTT
CASSSPSYGGDASPLHF
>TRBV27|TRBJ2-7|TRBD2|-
TGTGCCAGCAGTTCACTCCCGGGACTAGCGGGAGCTGAGCAGTACTTC
CASSSLPGLAGAEQYF
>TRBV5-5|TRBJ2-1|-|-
TGTGCCAGCACCACGCCCGGGTTCTCCTACAATGAGCAGTTCTTC
CASTTPGFSYNEQFF
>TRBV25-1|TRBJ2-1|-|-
TGTGCCAGCAGTGGAGATAAGAGGACAACCAAGTTCTTC
CASSGDKRTTKFF
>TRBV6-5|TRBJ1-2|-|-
TGTGCCAGCAGTTACTCGAAGGGGGTTAGGGGAGGCTACACCTTC
CASSYSKGVRGGYTF
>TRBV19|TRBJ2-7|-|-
TGTGCCAGTAGTTCTACAGTGGAAATCTCCTACGAGCAGTACTTC
CASSSTVEISYEQYF
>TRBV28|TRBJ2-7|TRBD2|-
TGTGCCAGCAGTTTTCCCGGGACTAGCGGCTACGAGCAGTACTTC
CASSFPGTSGYEQYF
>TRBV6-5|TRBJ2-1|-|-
TGTGCCAGCAGTTACGAATCGGGGAGTGAGCAGTTCTTC
CASSYESGSEQFF
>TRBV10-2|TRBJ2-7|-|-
TGCGCCAGCAGACCCCCGGGACAAACGTCCTACGAGCAGTACTTC
CASRPPGQTSYEQYF
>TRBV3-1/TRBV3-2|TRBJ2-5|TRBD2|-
TGTGCCAGCAGCCAGGGGGGGAGGGGGACCCAGTACTTC
CASSQGGRGTQYF
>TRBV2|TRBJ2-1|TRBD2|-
TGTGCCAGCAGTGAGGCGCGGGAGAGTTACAATGAGCAGTTCTTC
CASSEARESYNEQFF
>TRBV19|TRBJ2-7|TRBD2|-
TGTGCCAGTAGTGCTCTAGCGGGCTCCTACGAGCAGTACTTC
CASSALAGSYEQYF
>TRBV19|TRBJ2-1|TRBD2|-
TGTGCCAGTAGTTCTAGACTAGCGGGAGCCTACAATGAGCAGTTCTTC
CASSSRLAGAYNEQFF
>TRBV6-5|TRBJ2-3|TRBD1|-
TGTGCCCTCCAGGGGGCCGGCACAGATACGCAGTATTTT
CALQGAGTDTQYF
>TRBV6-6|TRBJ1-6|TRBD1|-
TGTGCCAGCAGCCAAACAGGGGATGGGACCAATTCACCCCTCCACTTT
CASSQTGDGTNSPLHF
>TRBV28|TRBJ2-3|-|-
TGTGCCAGCAGTTCCCCAGGATTTTTAGATACGCAGTATTTT
CASSSPGFLDTQYF
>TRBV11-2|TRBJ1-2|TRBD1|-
TGTGCCAGCACCCCTAGGGCAGGGGGCCAGGACTATGGCTACACCTTC
CASTPRAGGQDYGYTF
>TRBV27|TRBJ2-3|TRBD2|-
TGTGCCAGCAGCCCCGCCGGGACTAGCGGGGTTAGCACAGATACGCAGTATTTT
CASSPAGTSGVSTDTQYF
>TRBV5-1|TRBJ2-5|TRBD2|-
TGCGCCAGCAGCTACCGACTAGCGGGAGGTCTGGAGACCCAGTACTTC
CASSYRLAGGLETQYF
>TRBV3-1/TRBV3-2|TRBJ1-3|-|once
TGTGCCAGCAGTCCACCACAGCTCTCTGGAAACACCATATATTTT
CASSPPQLSGNTIYF
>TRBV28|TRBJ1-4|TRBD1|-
TGTGCCAGCAGTACGGGACAGGGCTATGAAAAACTGTTTTTT
CASSTGQGYEKLFF
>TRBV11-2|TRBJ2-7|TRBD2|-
TGTGCCAGCAGCTTAGAAGTGGGAGGGCCCTACGAGCAGTACTTC
CASSLEVGGPYEQYF
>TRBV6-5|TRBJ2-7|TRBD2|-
TGTGCCAGCAGCCGGACTAGCGGGGTCTACGAGCAGTACTTC
CASSRTSGVYEQYF
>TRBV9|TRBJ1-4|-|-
TGTGCCAGCAGCGTAATGGGGACTCCAACTAATGAAAAACTGTTTTTT
CASSVMGTPTNEKLFF
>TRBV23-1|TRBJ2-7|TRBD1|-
TGCGCCAGCAGTCATGGCAGGGGGCGATTCTACGAGCAGTACTTC
CASSHGRGRFYEQYF
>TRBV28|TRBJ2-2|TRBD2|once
TGTGCCAGCAGTGGCACCGGGACTAGTTTCGGGGAGCTGTTTTTT
CASSGTGTSFGELFF